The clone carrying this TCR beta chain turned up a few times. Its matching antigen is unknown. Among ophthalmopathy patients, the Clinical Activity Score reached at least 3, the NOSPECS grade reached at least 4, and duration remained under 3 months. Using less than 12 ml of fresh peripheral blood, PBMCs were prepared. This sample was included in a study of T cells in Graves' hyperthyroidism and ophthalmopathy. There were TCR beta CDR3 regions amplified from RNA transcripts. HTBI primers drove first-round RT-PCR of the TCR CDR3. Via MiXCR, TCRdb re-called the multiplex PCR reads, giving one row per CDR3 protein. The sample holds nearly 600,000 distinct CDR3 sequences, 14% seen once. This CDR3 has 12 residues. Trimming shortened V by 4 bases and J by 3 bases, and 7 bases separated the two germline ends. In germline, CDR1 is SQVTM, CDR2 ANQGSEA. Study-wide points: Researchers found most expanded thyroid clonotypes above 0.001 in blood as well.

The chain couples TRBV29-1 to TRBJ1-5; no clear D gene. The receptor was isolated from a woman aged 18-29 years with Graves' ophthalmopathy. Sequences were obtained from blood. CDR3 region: CSVAATNQPQHF. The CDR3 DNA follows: TGCAGCGTTGCGGCAACCAATCAGCCCCAGCATTTT.